Listed here are 18 T cell receptor beta chains from one sample, sequenced in a study of CD8+ T cells in alopecia areata. Sorting of pooled cutaneous lymph node cells was based on CD4, CD8alpha, NKG2D, NKG2ACE and other markers. RNA was extracted and reverse transcribed into cDNA as the sequencing template. This table comes from immunoSEQ multiplex PCR, and its TCRdb copy is limited to in-frame clones, with some not included. This sample has around 20,000 clones and no singletons, with 31% in the ten largest. Sequenced input: CD8+ T cells sorted from a lymph node. The receptor set was obtained from a C3H/HeJ mouse with alopecia areata. Mouse strain MHC haplotype: H2-k.

This clone occurred many times. The gene symbols are mouse symbols. The read finishes 4 residues shy of the CDR3 end, and the germline J gene is used to complete it. This sequence joins TRBV13-2 and TRBJ2-7; D unclear. The CDR3 sequence is 13 residues long. Germline V gives CDR1 NNHNN, CDR2 SYGAGS (reference sequence). V was cut by 1 base and J by 0 bases, with 5 bases left in between. The covered CDR3 bases are TGTGCCAGCGGTGATCTGAGCTCCTAT. Encoded protein: CASGDLSSY. The whole CDR3 sequence reads CASGDLSSYEQYF.

This clone was found many times. Gene and germline names: mouse. The CDR3 end is not reached by the read, which stops 4 residues before it; the germline J gene fills it in. This chain joins TRBV1 and TRBJ1-2; weak D call: TRBD1 (5 bases). Germline V gives CDR1 NSQYPW, CDR2 LRSPGD (reference sequence). The CDR3 is made up of 13 amino acids. The sequenced CDR3 bases are TGCACCTGCAGTGCACTGGGGGGTGGC. This gives the protein CTCSALGGG. The full CDR3 protein reads CTCSALGGGDYTF.

Only a few counts were recorded for this clone. Gene names are mouse gene names. Sequencing ends 4 residues short of the CDR3 end; the germline J gene provides the rest. This rearrangement joins TRBV5 to TRBJ2-3, with D maybe TRBD2 (6 bases). The V end lost 0 bases, the J end lost 0 bases, and 13 bases lay between the germline ends. Germline V gene data show CDR1 as LGHNA and CDR2 as YNLKQL (reference sequence). This CDR3 contains 17 residues. CDR3 amino acids: CASSQEGLGISAETLYF. The CDR3 bases that were read are TGTGCCAGCAGCCAAGAAGGGCTGGGGATTAGTGCAGAA.

With respect to this clone: Genes here carry mouse names. CDR3 sequence: CASRTGTGDERLFF. Incomplete CDR3 DNA: TGTGCCAGCAGAACCGGGACAGGGGACGAA. J is TRBJ1-4 and V is TRBV13-1, with 10 bases lining up with TRBD1. The missing CDR3 end, 4 residues past where the read stops, is filled in from the germline J gene. The CDR3 has 14 residues. The trim removed 5 bases at V and 6 bases at J, leaving 4 bases unmatched. Germline CDR1 and CDR2: NSHNY and SYGAGN.

This clone has just a few counts. The genes are named according to mouse. The read comes to an end 4 residues before the CDR3 does, leaving the germline J gene to fill in the end. The chain has TRBV31 and TRBJ1-4; tentative D call: TRBD1 (6 bases). V lost 0 bases and J 0 bases, leaving 8 bases between the germline ends. This CDR3 contains 15 residues. Germline assignment: CDR1 GKSSPN and CDR2 SITVG. CDR3 loop: CAWSLRGISNERLFF. The CDR3 bases that were read are TGTGCCTGGAGTCTTAGGGGGATTTCCAACGAA.

This clone was detected a few times. Gene names and germline match the mouse. The read halts 4 residues ahead of the CDR3 end, with the missing end drawn from the germline J gene. The gene calls are TRBV19 and TRBJ1-4, with TRBD1 matching 8 bases. Trimming took 5 bases from V and 4 from J; bases not matched to a gene: 4. CDR3 length: 14 residues. CDR1 FNHDT and CDR2 SITEND come from the germline V gene (reference sequence). The CDR3 bases that were read are TGTGCCAGCAGCAGACAGGGGTTCAACGAA. As protein: CASSRQGFNE. The full CDR3 reads CASSRQGFNERLFF.

In this sample, this clone turned up many times. Germline and genes: mouse. From the germline J gene comes the end of the CDR3, since the read stops 4 residues before it. The chain uses TRBV13-3 and TRBJ2-7; 10 nucleotides agree with TRBD2. The CDR3 extends over 13 amino acids. Germline CDR1 NNHDY, CDR2 SYVADS. CDR3 sequence reads: CASSWTGGYEQYF. The DNA read from the CDR3 is TGTGCCAGCAGTTGGACTGGGGGATAT.

This clone was observed a few times. Here the gene names and germline are mouse. The read is 4 residues too short to cover the CDR3 end, so that end is filled in from the germline J gene. The J gene is TRBJ2-7, the V gene TRBV14; TRBD1 is a possible D gene (5 bases). The CDR3 covers 13 residues. Trimming stripped 2 bases from V and 3 bases from J, with 9 bases between. CDR1 and CDR2 (germline): SGHDT, FRDEAV. The part of the CDR3 DNA that was read is TGTGCCAGCAGTTTAGGGCAGGGCTAT. As protein: CASSLGQGY. The whole CDR3 is CASSLGQGYEQYF. Supplemented by reference TRBV14 and TRBJ2-7, the full variable domain reads EAGVTQSPRYAVLQEGQAVSFWCDPISGHDTLYWYQQPRDQGPQLLVYFRDEAVIDNSQLPSDRFSAVRPKGTNSTLKIQSAKQGDTATYLCASSLGQGYEQYFGPGTRLTVL.

This clone showed up many times. These gene names are mouse names. The CDR3 goes on 4 residues after the read ends, and that part is filled in from the germline J gene. This same CDR3 is encoded by further DNA sequences in the sample. This chain uses TRBV1 with TRBJ2-5; 8 nucleotides match TRBD2. CDR1 is NSQYPW, CDR2 LRSPGD, per germline (reference sequence). This CDR3 contains 16 residues. V gave up 3 bases and J gave up 0 bases; unmatched junction bases: 5. CDR3 bases read: TGCACCTGCAGTGCGGCCACTGGGGGTAACCAAGAC. Translated, it gives CTCSAATGGNQD. The complete CDR3 sequence is CTCSAATGGNQDTQYF.

Regarding this clone: The gene names given are mouse names. The part of the CDR3 DNA that was read is TGTGCCAGCAGCCACTGGGGGACTAGTGCAGAA. Protein sequence: CASSHWGTSAE. The complete CDR3 protein is CASSHWGTSAETLYF. The V and J genes are TRBV5 and TRBJ2-3; 7 bases fit TRBD2. The missing CDR3 end, 4 residues past where the read stops, is filled in from the germline J gene. This CDR3 comprises 15 residues. The junction had 3 bases not matched to a gene; V was cut back by 3 bases and J by 0 bases. Germline V gene sequence: CDR1 LGHNA, CDR2 YNLKQL (reference sequence).

This clone was observed many times. The germline and genes are mouse ones. Read coverage stops 4 residues before the CDR3 terminus; the germline J gene supplies the remainder. The chain joins TRBV5 to TRBJ2-7; 7 bases agree with TRBD2. Germline lookup yields CDR1 LGHNA and CDR2 YNLKQL (reference sequence). J lost 0 bases, V lost 0 bases, and 2 bases had no gene match. This CDR3 has 15 residues. The covered CDR3 bases are TGTGCCAGCAGCCAAGACTGGGGGAGCTCCTAT. Amino acid sequence: CASSQDWGSSY. The whole CDR3 protein reads CASSQDWGSSYEQYF.

For this clone: The gene names given are mouse names. The CDR3 extends 4 residues past the end of the read, so its final part is completed from the germline J gene. The chain carries TRBV13-1 and TRBJ2-2, with D unresolved. Per the germline V gene, CDR1 is NSHNY and CDR2 is SYGAGN. The CDR3 is 14 residues long. The V end was cut by 1 base, the J end by 1 base, with 5 bases between. This CDR3 is CASSDYRNTGQLYF. The sequenced part of the CDR3 DNA is TGTGCCAGCAGTGATTACAGAAACACCGGG.

The table lists this clone with a few counts. Gene names and germline refer to mouse. Read coverage stops 4 residues before the CDR3 terminus; the germline J gene supplies the remainder. The rearrangement joins TRBV19 to TRBJ2-7; 8 bases are a match to TRBD2. CDR1 is FNHDT, CDR2 SITEND, per germline (reference sequence). J gave up 0 bases and V 5 bases, and 4 bases lay outside the gene matches. The CDR3 contains 14 residues. Partial CDR3 DNA: TGTGCCAGCAGCCCCGGACTGGGCTCCTAT. Encoded protein: CASSPGLGSY. The complete CDR3 sequence is CASSPGLGSYEQYF.

As for this clone: Genes and germline are mouse. The CDR3 end lies 4 residues beyond the end of the read and is filled in from the germline J gene. The chain couples TRBV13-2 to TRBJ2-7, with 10 bases identical to TRBD2. The CDR3 is 15 amino acids. The V gene's germline CDR1 is NNHNN and CDR2 SYGAGS (reference sequence). V lost 3 bases to trimming and J lost 0 bases; unmatched junction nucleotides: 3. CDR3: CASGALGGNSYEQYF. CDR3 bases read: TGTGCCAGCGGTGCACTGGGGGGGAACTCCTAT.

This clone was counted at least ten times. Genes and germline come from the mouse. The CDR3 reads CASSDAGSYAEQFF. CDR3 DNA, as far as it was read: TGTGCCAGCAGTGATGCAGGGAGCTATGCT. This rearrangement joins TRBV13-3 to TRBJ2-1, with TRBD1 as a possible D gene (5 bases). The CDR3 goes on 4 residues after the read ends, and that part is filled in from the germline J gene. Germline-derived CDR1 and CDR2 are NNHDY and SYVADS. The ends were cut back, 0 bases at V and 3 bases at J, with 7 bases in the middle. This CDR3 spans 14 amino acids.

This clone has ten or more counts. Mouse gene names and germline throughout. Read coverage stops 4 residues before the CDR3 terminus; the germline J gene supplies the remainder. The chain uses TRBV1 and TRBJ2-7; 11 bases are shared with TRBD2. CDR3 length: 16 residues. Unmatched junction bases numbered 4, after V lost 2 bases and J lost 1 base. The germline V gene has CDR1 NSQYPW and CDR2 LRSPGD (reference sequence). CDR3 sequence reads: CTCSAHRTGGSYEQYF. The DNA read from the CDR3 is TGCACCTGCAGTGCACACAGGACTGGGGGGTCCTAT.

The table lists this clone with many counts. Germline and genes: mouse. The sequence runs out 4 residues before the end of the CDR3; the remainder is reconstructed from the germline J gene. This rearrangement joins TRBV13-3 to TRBJ1-2; the match to TRBD1 covers 9 bases. The CDR3 runs 15 residues. V lost 1 base and J lost 3; bases outside the gene matches: 4. Germline V lookup: CDR1 NNHDY, CDR2 SYVADS. The sequenced part of the CDR3 DNA is TGTGCCAGCAGTGATCTTGGGACAGGGCACTCC. Protein: CASSDLGTGHS. The CDR3, in full, reads CASSDLGTGHSDYTF.

This clone turned up a few times. Mouse names are used for the genes. The CDR3 end falls 4 residues outside the read, so it is completed with the germline J gene. This rearrangement joins TRBV1 to TRBJ2-1, with 9 bases that match TRBD2. This CDR3 is built from 14 residues. The trim removed 4 bases at V and 2 bases at J, leaving 0 bases unmatched. In germline, CDR1 is NSQYPW, CDR2 LRSPGD (reference sequence). The sequenced CDR3 bases are TGCACCTGCAGTGGGGACTGGGACTATGCT. Translated: CTCSGDWDYA. The whole CDR3 sequence reads CTCSGDWDYAEQFF.